This TCR beta chain was sequenced in a study of a mutant IDH1 vaccine in newly diagnosed glioma (dated by TCRdb to about 2021). Regarding the complete study: Patients received eight vaccinations in weeks 1, 3, 5, 7, 11, 15, 19 and 23, corresponding to visits V03 through V10. Vaccination began 4-6 weeks after radiotherapy alone, or alongside temozolomide cycles in the chemotherapy-containing groups. Peripheral blood was collected at six visits: V03 (baseline), V05, V07, V10, V12 and V13. Of the 30 or so patients who were treated, around 60% were male and roughly 38% were female, and the mean age was roughly 40 years. Prior to enrollment, patients had been given standard therapy consisting of radiotherapy alone, temozolomide alone, or radiochemotherapy with temozolomide, with the combination given to most patients. Longitudinal TCRB deep sequencing was done for some 26 treated patients, wherever samples were available for exploratory analyses. Points the paper makes about the study in general: Selection of PBMC samples for TCRB deep sequencing was based on availability. No apparent relationship was observed between pseudoprogression and alterations in the top peripheral T cell clonotypes detected by TCRB sequencing. Vaccine-induced immune responses across multiple MHC alleles were detected in 93.3% of patients. The authors noted that analyses of patient blood samples could not be reproduced because of sample limitations.

With respect to this clone: Its antigen has not been determined. No qualities accompany the bases; no much larger clone lies one base away.

Reading the label with the study, this specimen's time point is: week 5, during vaccination. A 20-mer mutant IDH1 peptide at 300 micrograms in Montanide made up each vaccine dose, which was injected subcutaneously together with topical imiquimod. The donors had newly diagnosed IDH1-mutant astrocytomas of WHO grade 3 or 4 that showed loss of nuclear ATRX. The samples were drawn from NOA16, a multicentre, single-arm, open-label phase I trial in Germany that tested a mutant IDH1 peptide vaccine in humans for the first time. Genomic DNA for TCRB sequencing was extracted from EDTA blood using the DNeasy Blood and Tissue Kit. V lost 1 base and J lost 4 bases; the stretch between them is 11 bases long. Spanning cysteine to phenylalanine, the CDR3 consists of 14 amino acids. CDR3 DNA only is kept here, 42 bases in frame from base 1. For CDR1 and CDR2, the germline V gene lists SGHTS and YDEGEE. Library preparation employed the immunoSEQ multiplex PCR assay. The hsTCRB Kit was used according to the manufacturer's protocol to amplify rearranged TCR beta chain sequences. An Illumina MiSeq was used to sequence the TCRB libraries. As for the authors' bioinformatics: Demultiplexing, trimming and gene mapping were performed with the kit vendor's proprietary platform. Sourced from immuneACCESS, this table was stored by TCRdb with only in-frame sequences that have V and J called. A share of the clones is absent; for the studies checked, an unresolved V gene accounts for under half, and the remainder has no known explanation. D and trimming were read from the DNA, whereas the V and J calls and clone size are those reported in that table. The sample table holds just under 80,000 clones, of which about 91% were seen once. The ten largest clones take up more than 0.5% of the sample.

The TCR originated in a woman aged 45 to 65 with glioma. The sample here was PBMCs, taken from a glioma patient whose treatment included an IDH1 peptide vaccine. The chain is encoded by TRBV5-8 joined to TRBJ1-2; no D gene is confidently identified. The sequenced DNA: TGTGCCAGCAGCTTGCCAGGATTGGGCTATGGCTACACCTTC. This is translated as CASSLPGLGYGYTF.